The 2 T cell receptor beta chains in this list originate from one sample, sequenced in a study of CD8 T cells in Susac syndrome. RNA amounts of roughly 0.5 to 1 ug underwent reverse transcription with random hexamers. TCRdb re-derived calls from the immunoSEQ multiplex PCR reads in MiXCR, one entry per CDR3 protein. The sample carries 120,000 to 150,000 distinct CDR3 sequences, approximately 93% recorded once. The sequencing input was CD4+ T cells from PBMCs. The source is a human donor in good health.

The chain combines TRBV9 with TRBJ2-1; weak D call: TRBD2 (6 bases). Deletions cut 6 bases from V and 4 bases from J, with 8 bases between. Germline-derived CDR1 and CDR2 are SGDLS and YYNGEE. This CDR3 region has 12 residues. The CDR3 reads CASKSGYNEQFF. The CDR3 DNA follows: TGTGCCAGCAAGAGCGGGTACAATGAGCAGTTCTTC.

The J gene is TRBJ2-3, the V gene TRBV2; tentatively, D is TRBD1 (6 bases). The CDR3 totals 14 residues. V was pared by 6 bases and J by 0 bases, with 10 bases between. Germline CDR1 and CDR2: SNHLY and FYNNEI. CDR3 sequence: CASRDRRSTDTQYF. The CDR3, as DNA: TGTGCCAGCAGGGACAGACGAAGCACAGATACGCAGTATTTT. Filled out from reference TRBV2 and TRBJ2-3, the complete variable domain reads EPEVTQTPSHQVTQMGQEVILRCVPISNHLYFYWYRQILGQKVEFLVSFYNNEISEKSEIFDDQFSVERPDGSNFTLKIRSTKLEDSAMYFCASRDRRSTDTQYFGPGTRLTVL.